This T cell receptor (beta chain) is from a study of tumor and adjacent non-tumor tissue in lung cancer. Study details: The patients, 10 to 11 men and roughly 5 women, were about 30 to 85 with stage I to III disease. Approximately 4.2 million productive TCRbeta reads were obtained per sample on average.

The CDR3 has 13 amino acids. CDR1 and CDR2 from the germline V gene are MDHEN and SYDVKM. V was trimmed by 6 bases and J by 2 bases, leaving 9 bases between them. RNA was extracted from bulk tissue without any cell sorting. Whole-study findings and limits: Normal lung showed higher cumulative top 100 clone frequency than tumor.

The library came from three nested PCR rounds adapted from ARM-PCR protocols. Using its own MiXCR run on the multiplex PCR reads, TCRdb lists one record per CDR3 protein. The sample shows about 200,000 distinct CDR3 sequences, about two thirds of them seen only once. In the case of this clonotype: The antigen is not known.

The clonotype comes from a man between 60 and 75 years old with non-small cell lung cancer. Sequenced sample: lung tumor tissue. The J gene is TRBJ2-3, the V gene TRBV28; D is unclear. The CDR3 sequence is CASRSNATDTQYF. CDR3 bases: TGTGCCAGCAGGTCTAACGCCACAGATACGCAGTATTTT.